These T cell receptor beta chains were read from a single sample in a study of shared clonotypes between healthy human individuals. Assay: immunoSEQ multiplex PCR; the TCRdb copy retains only in-frame clones and omits some. The sample has 2 million to 2.5 million clones; roughly 94% are singletons. Specimen: naive CD8+ T cells sorted from blood. These receptors came from a young man in good health. Both conserved end residues are part of each CDR3. D genes are given only for firm matches. Expanded clones get a size class; other rows say once, few or many, or leave the size out.

j_gene: TRBJ2-1; d_gene: TRBD1; v_gene: TRBV13; abundance: .; CDR3aa: CASSTGGARMLEQFF; CDR3nt: TGTGCCAGCAGCACAGGGGGCGCGAGGATGCTTGAGCAGTTCTTC
j_gene: TRBJ2-7; d_gene: TRBD1; v_gene: TRBV2; abundance: .; CDR3aa: CASSVNPGQASSYEQYF; CDR3nt: TGTGCCAGCAGTGTAAACCCGGGACAGGCCAGCTCCTACGAGCAGTACTTC
j_gene: TRBJ1-2; d_gene: TRBD1; v_gene: TRBV28; abundance: .; CDR3aa: CASSLQGDDYGYTF; CDR3nt: TGTGCCAGCAGTTTACAGGGGGATGACTATGGCTACACCTTC
j_gene: TRBJ1-1; d_gene: .; v_gene: TRBV6-5; abundance: .; CDR3aa: CASSGTDRPNTEAFF; CDR3nt: TGTGCCAGCAGCGGGACCGATCGGCCGAACACTGAAGCTTTCTTT
j_gene: TRBJ2-7; d_gene: .; v_gene: TRBV5-1; abundance: once; CDR3aa: CASSLVSGTPSLYYEQYF; CDR3nt: TGCGCCAGCAGCTTGGTTTCCGGGACTCCATCCCTCTACTACGAGCAGTACTTC
j_gene: TRBJ2-7; d_gene: .; v_gene: TRBV27; abundance: .; CDR3aa: CASRDRYEQYF; CDR3nt: TGTGCCAGCAGGGACAGATACGAGCAGTACTTC
j_gene: TRBJ2-5; d_gene: TRBD2; v_gene: TRBV2; abundance: .; CDR3aa: CASSVAGGYQETQYF; CDR3nt: TGTGCCAGCAGTGTGGCGGGAGGGTACCAAGAGACCCAGTACTTC
j_gene: TRBJ1-6; d_gene: TRBD1; v_gene: TRBV28; abundance: .; CDR3aa: CASSSLDRVNSPLHF; CDR3nt: TGTGCCAGCAGTTCTTTGGACAGGGTTAATTCACCCCTCCACTTT
j_gene: TRBJ1-2; d_gene: .; v_gene: TRBV19; abundance: once; CDR3aa: CASSPDPYGYTF; CDR3nt: TGTGCCAGTAGTCCCGACCCCTATGGCTACACCTTC
j_gene: TRBJ2-1; d_gene: TRBD2; v_gene: TRBV11-2; abundance: .; CDR3aa: CASSLAASGRDQFF; CDR3nt: TGTGCCAGCAGCTTAGCGGCTAGCGGGAGGGATCAGTTCTTC
j_gene: TRBJ1-2; d_gene: TRBD1; v_gene: TRBV10-3; abundance: .; CDR3aa: CAISAGTGSIYGYTF; CDR3nt: TGTGCCATCAGTGCTGGGACAGGGAGTATCTATGGCTACACCTTC
j_gene: TRBJ1-6; d_gene: .; v_gene: TRBV10-3; abundance: .; CDR3aa: CAISESGDNSPLHF; CDR3nt: TGTGCCATCAGTGAGTCGGGGGACAATTCACCCCTCCACTTT
j_gene: TRBJ2-2; d_gene: .; v_gene: TRBV27; abundance: .; CDR3aa: CASSGRDGITGELFF; CDR3nt: TGTGCCAGCAGCGGAAGAGATGGGATCACCGGGGAGCTGTTTTTT
j_gene: TRBJ1-1; d_gene: .; v_gene: TRBV19; abundance: .; CDR3aa: CASKPGAAAEAFF; CDR3nt: TGTGCCAGTAAGCCTGGGGCAGCGGCTGAAGCTTTCTTT
j_gene: TRBJ1-4; d_gene: .; v_gene: TRBV19; abundance: .; CDR3aa: CASSPQGSLREKLFF; CDR3nt: TGTGCCAGTAGTCCCCAGGGAAGTCTTCGGGAAAAACTGTTTTTT
j_gene: TRBJ2-1; d_gene: .; v_gene: TRBV18; abundance: .; CDR3aa: CASSPLGVSYNEQFF; CDR3nt: TGTGCCAGCTCACCGCTGGGCGTTTCCTACAATGAGCAGTTCTTC